The 3 T cell receptor beta chains reported below all come from one sample, sequenced in a study of blood T cell repertoires in COVID-19. Assay used: immunoSEQ multiplex PCR; TCRdb lists only in-frame clones, some missing. In the table there are almost 500,000 clones, about 85% of which are singletons. The sample consisted of PBMCs or T cells enriched from blood (not recorded which). The receptors stem from a woman between 55 and 75 years old who had recovered from COVID-19.

This clone was detected once. The V call is TRBV5-1, the J call TRBJ2-2; D is possibly TRBD1 (5 bases). The CDR3 spans 15 residues. In germline, CDR1 is SGHRS, CDR2 YFSETQ. Between the trimmed V and J ends, which lost 1 base and 1 base, there was a span of 8 bases. CDR3 bases: TGCGCCAGCAGCTTGATACAGGTGAACACCGGGGAGCTGTTTTTT. Translation: CASSLIQVNTGELFF.

V is TRBV2 and J is TRBJ2-3, with D tentatively TRBD1 (5 bases). From germline, CDR1 is SNHLY and CDR2 FYNNEI. V shed 4 bases and J shed 2 bases, with 10 bases lying between them. CDR3 size: 14 residues. In DNA form, the CDR3 reads TGTGCCAGCAGTGGCGGCAGGGTCACAGATACGCAGTATTTT. This translates into CASSGGRVTDTQYF.

This clone has a handful of counts. The chain is built from TRBV5-6 and TRBJ1-2; 8 nucleotides line up with TRBD1. The CDR3 consists of 15 residues. Unmatched junction bases numbered 8, after V lost 2 bases and J lost 5 bases. Germline V lookup: CDR1 SGHDT, CDR2 YYEEEE. The CDR3 reads CASSFLQGAGYGYTF. For the CDR3, the DNA is TGTGCCAGCAGCTTCCTTCAGGGGGCAGGGTATGGCTACACCTTC.